Listed below are T cell receptor beta chains from one sample, sequenced in a study of T cells in Graves' hyperthyroidism and ophthalmopathy. MiXCR, run by TCRdb on the multiplex PCR reads, gives a single entry per CDR3 protein. The sample has 600,000 or so distinct CDR3 sequences, roughly 50% seen once. Sample: peripheral blood or thyroid tissue (not recorded which). These receptors were obtained from a woman in her late teens or twenties with Graves' hyperthyroidism. Both conserved end residues are part of each CDR3.

V	J	CDR3
TRBV10-3	TRBJ1-4	CAISPPDVANEKLFF
TRBV24-1	TRBJ1-5	CATSDPASSGGNQPQHF
TRBV7-8	TRBJ1-6	CASSLGQGTSPLHF
TRBV2	TRBJ1-1	CARTSEDRGPTEAFF
TRBV7-2	TRBJ1-5	CASSQDWGEQPQHF
TRBV7-2	TRBJ1-1	CASIKTGNTEAFF
TRBV12-3/TRBV12-4	TRBJ2-7	CASSSSRDRYDEQYF
TRBV29-1	TRBJ2-7	CSVSEQYF
TRBV6-1	TRBJ2-7	CASSGLPAYEQYF
TRBV20-1	TRBJ2-5	CSARESGRGSQYF
TRBV19	TRBJ2-5	CASSMQGTEKTQYF
TRBV20-1	TRBJ2-7	CSASLFAIGAHEQYF
TRBV2	TRBJ2-2	CASSQQGAGELFF
TRBV10-3	TRBJ1-2	CAIARTGGGYGYTF
TRBV12-3/TRBV12-4	TRBJ2-2	CASSLTGRNTGELFF
TRBV6-1	TRBJ1-4	CASSPPGEKLFF
TRBV11-2	TRBJ2-5	CASSLTTGGGETQYF
TRBV9	TRBJ2-7	CASSLGFLAGATYEQYF
TRBV15	TRBJ1-4	CATSRDQGINEKLFF
TRBV2	TRBJ2-7	CASSETQRGTYEQYF
TRBV7-9	TRBJ2-6	CASSWGTASGANVLTF
TRBV2	TRBJ2-6	CASTTGGSGTNVLTF
TRBV7-2	TRBJ1-1	CASSAPGRQGKAFF
TRBV25-1	TRBJ1-2	CATPGSGYTF
TRBV9	TRBJ2-2	CASSAGLAGGTGELFF
TRBV7-9	TRBJ2-7	CASSLASLVYEQYF
TRBV7-3	TRBJ1-2	CASSTGTQARGYTF
TRBV15	TRBJ1-6	CATSRAGVDSPHHF
TRBV7-2	TRBJ1-2	CASSRVPGGNYGYTF
TRBV24-1	TRBJ2-2	CATSEILFF
TRBV10-3	TRBJ2-7	CASSYGGQGAGEQYF
TRBV29-1	TRBJ2-2	CGVEPENTGELFF
TRBV24-1	TRBJ2-7	CATSDAGPNPEQYF
TRBV10-1	TRBJ1-1	CASRGGGMNTEAFF
TRBV4-2	TRBJ2-7	CASSPGLAGDSYEQYF
TRBV2	TRBJ1-1	CASSEALGGTEAFF
TRBV9	TRBJ2-7	CASSVFNEQYF
TRBV7-2	TRBJ2-6	CASSPGGLGANVLTF
TRBV7-9	TRBJ2-7	CASAGGSGSYEQYF
TRBV10-2	TRBJ1-5	CASVELGHDTPQHF
TRBV7-9	TRBJ2-7	CASSMQSGLARNEQYF
TRBV7-9	TRBJ2-1	CASSFSGLNNEQFF
TRBV7-8	TRBJ2-2	CASSLGQATGELFF
TRBV7-8	TRBJ2-2	CASSLGAQTGELFF
TRBV29-1	TRBJ1-4	CSVVRQGDEKLFF
TRBV19	TRBJ1-4	CASSSGRWEELFF
TRBV14	TRBJ2-2	CASSPSGRATGELFF
TRBV29-1	TRBJ2-7	CSAAGTGTDEQYF
TRBV12-3/TRBV12-4	TRBJ1-1	CASSLPPSSEAFF
TRBV6-6	TRBJ2-7	CASSSHRLAALYEQYF
TRBV10-3	TRBJ1-1	CAIRVHTGGDTEAFF
TRBV25-1	TRBJ1-2	CASSDPGTAQYGYTF
TRBV5-1	TRBJ2-7	CASSSNREGAMGEQYF
TRBV7-8	TRBJ2-7	CASSLTKAGELSEQYF
TRBV29-1	TRBJ2-5	CSVEGGGQEAQYF